Below, 4 T cell receptor beta chains from the same sample are listed, as sequenced in a study of monozygotic twins with inflammatory bowel disease. From the 5' RACE reads, TCRdb lists one entry per CDR3 protein and no DNA. This sample's table reports 420,000 or so distinct CDR3 sequences. The specimen sequenced was blood. The source is a human donor with ulcerative colitis or Crohn's disease, or a healthy co-twin of an affected twin (not recorded which).

The CDR3 sequence is CASSLGGSGYEQYF. The V call is TRBV7-9, the J call TRBJ2-7; as DNA is missing, the TRBD2 call by TCRdb cannot be tested. The germline V gene encodes CDR1 SEHNR and CDR2 FQNEAQ (reference sequence). The CDR3 runs 14 residues. Complete variable domain (other parts from reference TRBV7-9 and TRBJ2-7): DTGVSQNPRHKITKRGQNVTFRCDPISEHNRLYWYRQTLGQGPEFLTYFQNEAQLEKSRLLSDRFSAERPKGSFSTLEIQRTEQGDSAMYLCASSLGGSGYEQYFGPGTRLTVT.

This rearrangement joins TRBV18 to TRBJ1-1; lacking DNA, the TRBD1 call made by TCRdb goes unchecked. This CDR3 has 14 amino acids. The germline V gene encodes CDR1 KGHSH and CDR2 LQKENI. The CDR3 sequence: CASSLSTGATEAFF.

J is TRBJ1-1 and V is TRBV30; TCRdb picks TRBD1, but there is no DNA to check that call. This CDR3 is 16 amino acids long. Per germline, CDR1 GTSNPN and CDR2 SVGIG (reference sequence). This CDR3 is CAWSVKLPGMGTEAFF.

The V call is TRBV7-9, the J call TRBJ1-4; TCRdb lists TRBD1, though no DNA is available to test this call. This CDR3 spans 15 amino acids. The germline gives CDR1 SEHNR, CDR2 FQNEAQ (reference sequence). The CDR3 loop reads CASSLAPTGGEKLFF.